The present T cell receptor (beta chain) was sequenced within a study of OX40 agonist ivuxolimab in advanced cancers. Method: immunoSEQ multiplex PCR; TCRdb's copy keeps in-frame clones and lacks some. The sample holds about 67,000 clones, around 84% seen once. The V gene end was trimmed by 4 bases and the J gene end by 2 bases; junction bases not matched to a gene: 10. CDR3 size: 16 residues. Germline lookup yields CDR1 SGHRS and CDR2 YFSETQ. The chain carries TRBV5-1 and TRBJ2-3; 7 positions match TRBD2. This sequence originates from an adult with an advanced solid tumor such as melanoma, head and neck, liver or kidney cancer. This specimen consisted of CD4+ or CD8+ T cells sorted from blood, obtained in a trial of the OX40 agonist ivuxolimab. CDR3 DNA sequence: TGCGCCAGCAGCATCGGGAGGTCGGCCCACACAGATACGCAGTATTTT. This gives the protein CASSIGRSAHTDTQYF. The full variable domain, with the rest looked up from reference TRBV5-1 and TRBJ2-3, is KAGVTQTPRYLIKTRGQQVTLSCSPISGHRSVSWYQQTPGQGLQFLFEYFSETQRNKGNFPGRFSGRQFSNSRSEMNVSTLELGDSALYLCASSIGRSAHTDTQYFGPGTRLTVL.